Detailed here is one TCR beta chain. The target of this receptor is not known. One junction end disagrees with the germline gene, perhaps due to a read error. This record comes from a study of blood T cells in healthy people across ages (dated by TCRdb to between 2015 and 2016). For the wider study: In model experiments, template switching captured roughly one uniquely barcoded TCR beta cDNA molecule for every two T cells. To track age-related changes in TCR beta repertoire diversity, the study relied on deep sequencing normalized with unique cDNA molecular identifiers. Donors were grouped into four age groups: young (average about 15 years), middle-aged (roughly 38), aged (62) and long-lived (roughly 80). To avoid experimental bias, donors of different ages were randomly spread across the sequencing lanes. Two additional independent replicas of 1 million unique cDNA reads from the same blood draw were analyzed for two donors (one aged 18 to 30 and one aged 80 or older).

Donors were a few dozen systemically healthy Caucasian individuals from Russia aged roughly 6 to 100 years. About 10 milliliters of peripheral blood were drawn from each donor into EDTA-treated Vacutainer tubes. Ficoll-Paque density-gradient centrifugation was used to isolate PBMCs, with at least 7 million obtained per sample. Trizol reagent was used to extract total RNA from the PBMCs, yielding at least 5.5 micrograms per sample. The percentages of naive CD45RAhigh/CD27high T cells were determined by flow cytometry on a PBMC aliquot from every donor. On the study overall, not on this receptor specifically: The percentage of naive T cells measured by flow cytometry correlated strongly with observed TCR beta diversity. Donor CMV infection status was unknown, potentially confounding age-related changes in expanded clonotypes. Observed TCR beta diversity per million T cells fell roughly linearly with age, and a significant reduction was already apparent by age around 40. The long-lived group showed more naive CD4+ T cells, fewer expanded clones and increased TCR diversity than the aged group, suggesting age selection. Estimates of total diversity from one million sequenced T cells were regarded as lower bounds and underestimates. Because profiling used bulk unsorted PBMCs, naive and antigen-experienced compartments could not be compared conclusively.

Libraries were built with 5' RACE. Sequencing relied on an Illumina HiSeq 2500. The second PCR ran for about 7 to 11 cycles and used a J-beta primer mix along with a sample-barcoded 5' primer. Each TCR beta cDNA molecule received a unique molecular identifier from a template-switch 5' adaptor carrying 12 random nucleotides. Each sample yielded at least 2.5 million CDR3-containing paired-end reads. First-strand cDNA was synthesized from all RNA with the Mint cDNA synthesis kit, primed by a TRBC-specific oligonucleotide. Following uracil-DNA glycosylase treatment, a first 18-cycle PCR with universal primers M1SS and BC2_uni_R was performed on all cDNA. As for how the authors treated the data: For normalization, 1 million high-quality reads were randomly selected from each sample, with every read carrying a distinct molecular identifier. Instead of being binned into consensus sequences, reads with shared molecular identifiers were discarded. MiTCR, run with a Q25 quality threshold and the strictest error-elimination algorithm, handled CDR3 identification, clonotype clustering and error correction. Lower-bound total TCR beta diversity was estimated with a nonparametric unseen species model using Euler transformation. TCRdb's own reprocessing of the public reads used fastp at Q25 and MiXCR and kept productive beta chains. Duplicate CDR3 protein sequences are folded into a single record with the most common DNA and genes. TCRdb, rather than the study authors, made the V and J calls. This sample comprises about 830,000 distinct CDR3 sequences, 60% to 80% of them detected only once. The top ten constitute 28% of the sample.

The CDR3 has 12 amino acids, counting the end cysteine and phenylalanine. Only the CDR3 DNA stays, 36 bases, in frame from base 1. Sequences SEHNR (CDR1) and FQNEAQ (CDR2) are obtained from the germline V gene (reference sequence). The V gene is TRBV7-9 and the J gene is TRBJ1-2; TRBD1 is a possible D gene, resting on 5 matching bases. This TCR was sampled from a man aged 25 to 45 in good health. Sequencing input: blood. The bases are TGTGCCGGCAGCTTGGGGGTTGGTGGCTACACCTTC. This gives the protein CAGSLGVGGYTF.